This is a list of T cell receptor beta chains from one sample in a study of blood T cell repertoires in COVID-19. Only in-frame clones appear in the TCRdb table, and some are missing; sequencing was by immunoSEQ multiplex PCR. The data hold approximately 300,000 clones, with over 75% observed a single time. Material for sequencing was peripheral blood. These receptor sequences come from a woman in her forties or fifties with active or convalescent COVID-19. The CDR3 runs from the conserved cysteine through the conserved F or W. The order of the fields is V gene, J gene, clone size, D gene, CDR3 protein, CDR3 DNA. The D gene is left open where the match is weak. Size tells how often a clone was seen (once, few, many) or the class of an expanded clone, and some rows leave it out.

V gene: TRBV15; J gene: TRBJ2-1; clone size: NA; D gene: TRBD2; CDR3 protein: CATSTSGGLFF; CDR3 DNA: TGTGCCACCAGCACCAGCGGGGGGTTGTTCTTC
V gene: TRBV6-5; J gene: TRBJ2-7; clone size: NA; D gene: NA; CDR3 protein: CASSRQGFYEQYF; CDR3 DNA: TGTGCCAGCAGTAGGCAGGGGTTCTACGAGCAGTACTTC
V gene: TRBV6-1; J gene: TRBJ2-4; clone size: NA; D gene: TRBD2; CDR3 protein: CASSGILAGGGRNIQYF; CDR3 DNA: TGTGCCAGCAGTGGGATCTTAGCGGGAGGAGGTAGAAACATTCAGTACTTC
V gene: TRBV5-6; J gene: TRBJ2-3; clone size: NA; D gene: TRBD1; CDR3 protein: CASSLAHRGDTQYF; CDR3 DNA: TGTGCCAGCAGCTTGGCACACAGGGGGGATACGCAGTATTTT
V gene: TRBV6-5; J gene: TRBJ2-7; clone size: many; D gene: NA; CDR3 protein: CASSKNRDYEQYF; CDR3 DNA: TGTGCCAGCTCCAAGAACAGGGACTACGAGCAGTACTTC
V gene: TRBV5-1; J gene: TRBJ1-1; clone size: NA; D gene: NA; CDR3 protein: CASSNTLNTEAFF; CDR3 DNA: TGCGCCAGCAGCAATACACTGAACACTGAAGCTTTCTTT
V gene: TRBV15; J gene: TRBJ2-7; clone size: NA; D gene: NA; CDR3 protein: CATSRGLTETYEQYF; CDR3 DNA: TGTGCCACCAGCAGAGGCCTTACAGAGACCTACGAGCAGTACTTC
V gene: TRBV24-1; J gene: TRBJ2-7; clone size: NA; D gene: TRBD1; CDR3 protein: CATSSQGAREQYF; CDR3 DNA: TGTGCCACCAGTAGCCAGGGGGCTCGGGAGCAGTACTTC
V gene: TRBV6-5; J gene: TRBJ1-1; clone size: NA; D gene: NA; CDR3 protein: CASAPRGRGTEAFF; CDR3 DNA: TGTGCCAGTGCGCCGAGAGGTAGGGGCACTGAAGCTTTCTTT
V gene: TRBV7-9; J gene: TRBJ1-5; clone size: NA; D gene: TRBD1; CDR3 protein: CASSRMDRGRGMNQPQHF; CDR3 DNA: TGTGCCAGCAGCCGGATGGACAGGGGGCGCGGAATGAATCAGCCCCAGCATTTT
V gene: TRBV30; J gene: TRBJ1-3; clone size: NA; D gene: NA; CDR3 protein: CAWSASSKISGNTIYF; CDR3 DNA: TGTGCCTGGAGTGCCTCATCTAAAATCTCTGGAAACACCATATATTTT
V gene: TRBV7-2; J gene: TRBJ2-5; clone size: NA; D gene: TRBD2; CDR3 protein: CASSEGLAWETQYF; CDR3 DNA: TGTGCCAGCAGCGAGGGACTAGCCTGGGAGACCCAGTACTTC
V gene: TRBV5-1; J gene: TRBJ1-1; clone size: NA; D gene: NA; CDR3 protein: CASSDTLTGSLEAFF; CDR3 DNA: TGCGCCAGCAGCGATACCCTGACAGGCTCCCTTGAAGCTTTCTTT
V gene: TRBV28; J gene: TRBJ2-7; clone size: once; D gene: TRBD1; CDR3 protein: CASSKRQGGEQYF; CDR3 DNA: TGTGCCAGCAGCAAACGACAGGGTGGAGAGCAGTACTTC
V gene: TRBV11-2; J gene: TRBJ1-1; clone size: NA; D gene: NA; CDR3 protein: CASSPRGGAGTEAFF; CDR3 DNA: TGTGCCAGCAGCCCGAGAGGCGGCGCCGGCACTGAAGCTTTCTTT
V gene: TRBV4-3; J gene: TRBJ2-3; clone size: NA; D gene: TRBD2; CDR3 protein: CASSQERTSGRGTQYF; CDR3 DNA: TGCGCCAGCAGCCAAGAACGGACTAGCGGGAGAGGTACGCAGTATTTT
V gene: TRBV5-1; J gene: TRBJ2-3; clone size: NA; D gene: TRBD1; CDR3 protein: CASSVTGLSTDTQYF; CDR3 DNA: TGCGCCAGCAGCGTGACAGGGTTGAGCACAGATACGCAGTATTTT
V gene: TRBV7-2; J gene: TRBJ1-2; clone size: NA; D gene: NA; CDR3 protein: CASSPAPMTRNYGYTF; CDR3 DNA: TGTGCCAGCAGCCCAGCGCCGATGACGCGAAACTATGGCTACACCTTC
V gene: TRBV4-1; J gene: TRBJ2-7; clone size: NA; D gene: TRBD1; CDR3 protein: CASSQASQGTLYEQYF; CDR3 DNA: TGCGCCAGCAGCCAAGCGTCACAGGGGACCCTCTACGAGCAGTACTTC
V gene: TRBV19; J gene: TRBJ2-7; clone size: NA; D gene: TRBD1; CDR3 protein: CASRPGTGSYEQYF; CDR3 DNA: TGTGCCAGTAGGCCTGGGACAGGCTCCTACGAGCAGTACTTC
V gene: TRBV24-1; J gene: TRBJ2-7; clone size: NA; D gene: NA; CDR3 protein: CATSDLHSSYEQYF; CDR3 DNA: TGTGCCACCAGTGATTTGCACAGCTCCTACGAGCAGTACTTC
V gene: TRBV18; J gene: TRBJ1-6; clone size: NA; D gene: TRBD1; CDR3 protein: CASSLGQGLYNSPLHF; CDR3 DNA: TGTGCCAGCTCACTAGGACAGGGGCTCTATAATTCACCCCTCCACTTT
V gene: TRBV9; J gene: TRBJ2-1; clone size: NA; D gene: NA; CDR3 protein: CASSVGSSSYNEQFF; CDR3 DNA: TGTGCCAGCAGCGTAGGGAGCAGCTCCTACAATGAGCAGTTCTTC
V gene: TRBV18; J gene: TRBJ2-1; clone size: NA; D gene: TRBD2; CDR3 protein: CASSRGTSGTNEQFF; CDR3 DNA: TGTGCCAGCTCTCGCGGGACTAGCGGAACTAATGAGCAGTTCTTC
V gene: TRBV12-3/TRBV12-4; J gene: TRBJ1-2; clone size: NA; D gene: NA; CDR3 protein: CASSYDSPYGYTF; CDR3 DNA: TGTGCCAGCAGCTACGACAGCCCCTATGGCTACACCTTC
V gene: TRBV7-9; J gene: TRBJ1-1; clone size: NA; D gene: TRBD1; CDR3 protein: CASSLPLGQGDTEAFF; CDR3 DNA: TGTGCCAGCAGCTTACCTCTGGGGCAGGGGGATACTGAAGCTTTCTTT
V gene: TRBV2; J gene: TRBJ2-1; clone size: NA; D gene: TRBD2; CDR3 protein: CASSALADYEQFF; CDR3 DNA: TGTGCCAGCAGTGCACTAGCGGACTATGAGCAGTTCTTC
V gene: TRBV4-3; J gene: TRBJ1-5; clone size: NA; D gene: NA; CDR3 protein: CASSQRWGGAQPQHF; CDR3 DNA: TGCGCCAGCAGCCAGAGATGGGGGGGCGCTCAGCCCCAGCATTTT
V gene: TRBV7-9; J gene: TRBJ2-1; clone size: NA; D gene: NA; CDR3 protein: CASSLGLAGESYNEQFF; CDR3 DNA: TGTGCCAGCAGCTTAGGCTTAGCAGGGGAATCCTACAATGAGCAGTTCTTC
V gene: TRBV4-1; J gene: TRBJ1-2; clone size: NA; D gene: TRBD1; CDR3 protein: CASSQGEQGAYGYTF; CDR3 DNA: TGCGCCAGCAGCCAAGGAGAGCAGGGGGCCTATGGCTACACCTTC
V gene: TRBV5-6; J gene: TRBJ2-4; clone size: NA; D gene: TRBD1; CDR3 protein: CASSLYRDSQEF; CDR3 DNA: TGTGCCAGCAGCTTGTACCGGGACAGTCAGGAATTC
V gene: TRBV7-8; J gene: TRBJ2-3; clone size: NA; D gene: TRBD2; CDR3 protein: CASSPSGGGDTQYF; CDR3 DNA: TGTGCCAGCAGCCCTAGCGGGGGAGGAGATACGCAGTATTTT
V gene: TRBV6-1; J gene: TRBJ2-3; clone size: once; D gene: TRBD1; CDR3 protein: CASSAPGTATTDTQYF; CDR3 DNA: TGTGCCAGCAGTGCCCCCGGGACAGCTACTACAGATACGCAGTATTTT
V gene: TRBV24-1; J gene: TRBJ2-1; clone size: NA; D gene: NA; CDR3 protein: CATSDLRGHNEQFF; CDR3 DNA: TGTGCCACCAGTGATTTAAGGGGCCACAATGAGCAGTTCTTC
V gene: TRBV12-3/TRBV12-4; J gene: TRBJ2-7; clone size: NA; D gene: TRBD1; CDR3 protein: CASSFWDRVEQYF; CDR3 DNA: TGTGCCAGCAGTTTTTGGGACAGGGTCGAGCAGTACTTC
V gene: TRBV14; J gene: TRBJ2-7; clone size: NA; D gene: TRBD1; CDR3 protein: CASRPSGTGYEQYF; CDR3 DNA: TGTGCCAGCAGACCGTCCGGGACAGGCTACGAGCAGTACTTC
V gene: TRBV18; J gene: TRBJ1-1; clone size: NA; D gene: TRBD1; CDR3 protein: CASSLRTGLDTEAFF; CDR3 DNA: TGTGCCAGCTCACTACGGACAGGGCTCGACACTGAAGCTTTCTTT